The rows below give T cell receptor beta chains drawn from one sample of a study of regulatory dendritic cells for organ transplantation. Data came from immunoSEQ multiplex PCR; TCRdb stores just in-frame clones and leaves some out. The table records tens of thousands of clones, 82% of them present only once. The sequencing input was naive CD8+ T cells from blood. These receptors were taken from a human donor in good health. CDR3s include the opening cysteine and the closing phenylalanine or tryptophan. D genes are given only for firm matches. Clone size is not always given. Where it is, it says once, few, many or a class for expanded clones.

CASSPLGGGAYEQYF	TGTGCCAGCAGCCCCCTCGGCGGGGGAGCCTACGAGCAGTACTTC	NA	TRBV5-5	TRBD2	TRBJ2-7
CASSFRQAAGNTIYF	TGTGCCAGCAGCTTCCGACAGGCGGCTGGAAACACCATATATTTT	NA	TRBV13	NA	TRBJ1-3
CASSPLRRNTGELFF	TGTGCCAGCAGTCCCCTCCGGCGGAACACCGGGGAACTGTTTTTT	NA	TRBV6-6	NA	TRBJ2-2
CASSPDRGNYGYTF	TGCGCCAGCAGCCCGGACAGGGGAAACTATGGCTACACCTTC	once	TRBV4-3	TRBD1	TRBJ1-2
CASTGTEETQYF	TGTGCCAGCACCGGGACAGAAGAGACCCAGTACTTC	NA	TRBV6-5	TRBD1	TRBJ2-5
CASSGPGTGAAEAFF	TGTGCCAGCAGCGGCCCCGGGACAGGGGCGGCTGAAGCTTTCTTT	NA	TRBV9	TRBD1	TRBJ1-1
CASPLGATILSTDTQYF	TGTGCCAGCCCCCTGGGGGCGACCATATTGAGCACAGATACGCAGTATTTT	NA	TRBV5-8	NA	TRBJ2-3
CASSYSASGGGGELFF	TGTGCCAGCAGTTACTCGGCTAGCGGGGGCGGCGGGGAGCTGTTTTTT	NA	TRBV6-5	TRBD2	TRBJ2-2
CASSYGEDQPQHF	TGTGCCAGCAGTTATGGGGAGGATCAGCCCCAGCATTTT	once	TRBV6-5	NA	TRBJ1-5
CASSFSSGTGGFNEQFF	TGTGCCAGCAGTTTCTCCTCCGGGACAGGGGGCTTCAATGAGCAGTTCTTC	NA	TRBV27	TRBD1	TRBJ2-1
CASSEARGPGELFF	TGTGCCAGCAGTGAAGCAAGGGGTCCCGGGGAGCTGTTTTTT	NA	TRBV6-1	NA	TRBJ2-2
CASSPRSGNYGYTF	TGCGCCAGCAGCCCAAGATCGGGTAACTATGGCTACACCTTC	once	TRBV4-1	NA	TRBJ1-2
CASSQGGVGGAYEQFF	TGCGCCAGCAGCCAAGGAGGGGTCGGGGGGGCTTACGAGCAGTTCTTC	NA	TRBV4-1	TRBD2	TRBJ2-1
CASSPTGRGGNEKLFF	TGTGCCAGCAGCCCAACAGGGAGAGGGGGTAATGAAAAACTGTTTTTT	once	TRBV14	NA	TRBJ1-4
CASSSVARQETQYF	TGTGCCAGCAGCTCTGTCGCTAGACAAGAGACCCAGTACTTC	NA	TRBV7-9	NA	TRBJ2-5
CASNQRGGRGAGELFF	TGTGCCAGCAACCAGCGGGGGGGCCGAGGGGCCGGGGAGCTGTTTTTT	NA	TRBV13	TRBD2	TRBJ2-2
CASSFLLEQYF	TGTGCCAGCAGCTTCCTCCTGGAGCAGTACTTC	few	TRBV7-2	NA	TRBJ2-7
CASSTLIRGAYNEQFF	TGTGCCAGCAGCACACTAATCAGGGGCGCCTACAATGAGCAGTTCTTC	NA	TRBV6-4	NA	TRBJ2-1
CASSDGTGGFTDTQYF	TGTGCCAGCAGTGATGGGACGGGGGGCTTCACAGATACGCAGTATTTT	NA	TRBV6-4	NA	TRBJ2-3
CASRYPSGGSWFF	TGTGCCAGCAGATACCCTAGCGGGGGGTCGTGGTTCTTC	NA	TRBV5-6	TRBD2	TRBJ2-1
CASSYNRGSEQYF	TGTGCCAGCAGTTACAACAGGGGGTCCGAGCAGTACTTC	NA	TRBV6-5	TRBD1	TRBJ2-7
CASSLGGRGPSYEQYF	TGTGCCAGCAGCTTAGGTGGGCGGGGGCCCTCCTACGAGCAGTACTTC	NA	TRBV13	NA	TRBJ2-7
CAISGLLEAGNTIYF	TGTGCCATCAGTGGCCTATTAGAGGCTGGAAACACCATATATTTT	NA	TRBV10-3	NA	TRBJ1-3
CASSEQGLGTLLETEAFF	TGTGCCAGCAGTGAACAGGGGCTTGGGACGCTTTTGGAAACTGAAGCTTTCTTT	NA	TRBV2	NA	TRBJ1-1
CASRTQGAVYEQYF	TGTGCCAGCAGAACACAGGGGGCAGTCTACGAGCAGTACTTC	NA	TRBV6-5	TRBD1	TRBJ2-7
CASGLAKGAQAGNTIYF	TGTGCTAGTGGTTTGGCCAAGGGGGCGCAGGCCGGAAACACCATATATTTT	NA	TRBV12-5	TRBD1	TRBJ1-3
CASSPGRGINQPQHF	TGTGCCAGCTCACCGGGACGGGGGATCAATCAGCCCCAGCATTTT	NA	TRBV18	NA	TRBJ1-5
CASSEDRGSHQPQHF	TGTGCCAGCAGTGAAGACAGGGGGTCGCATCAGCCCCAGCATTTT	NA	TRBV6-1	TRBD1	TRBJ1-5
CASSVEETVNTEAFF	TGTGCCAGCAGCGTAGAGGAGACAGTCAACACTGAAGCTTTCTTT	NA	TRBV9	NA	TRBJ1-1
CASSSSGGLADTQYF	TGTGCCAGCAGTTCATCAGGGGGCTTGGCAGATACGCAGTATTTT	NA	TRBV27	TRBD1	TRBJ2-3
CASSISGGLNEQFF	TGTGCCAGTAGTATTAGCGGGGGGCTCAATGAGCAGTTCTTC	NA	TRBV19	TRBD2	TRBJ2-1
CASSQEMDFNTDTQYF	TGTGCCAGCAGCCAAGAAATGGACTTCAACACAGATACGCAGTATTTT	NA	TRBV4-2	NA	TRBJ2-3
CASRGPPGQGTYEQFF	TGTGCCAGCAGGGGCCCTCCGGGACAGGGTACCTATGAGCAGTTCTTC	once	TRBV2	TRBD1	TRBJ2-1
CASERSGGSYEQYF	TGTGCCAGCGAGCGTAGCGGGGGATCCTACGAGCAGTACTTC	NA	TRBV6-1	TRBD2	TRBJ2-7
CASSQTGTSGLYEQYF	TGTGCCAGCAGCCAAACCGGGACTAGCGGTCTCTACGAGCAGTACTTC	NA	TRBV4-2	TRBD2	TRBJ2-7
CASSLADRGETEAFF	TGTGCCAGCAGCTTAGCCGACAGGGGGGAGACTGAAGCTTTCTTT	once	TRBV7-9	TRBD1	TRBJ1-1
CASSRHSTSGQETQYF	TGCGCCAGCAGCCGCCATTCCACTAGCGGTCAAGAGACCCAGTACTTC	NA	TRBV4-3	TRBD2	TRBJ2-5
CASSLVGQAYSGANVLTF	TGCGCCAGCAGCTTGGTGGGACAGGCTTACTCTGGGGCCAACGTCCTGACTTTC	NA	TRBV5-1	TRBD1	TRBJ2-6
CASREQNSPLHF	TGTGCCAGCAGAGAACAGAATTCACCCCTCCACTTT	NA	TRBV28	NA	TRBJ1-6
CASRARGGNEQFF	TGTGCCAGCAGGGCTAGGGGAGGGAATGAGCAGTTCTTC	NA	TRBV11-3	TRBD2	TRBJ2-1
CASRKGLMNTEAFF	TGCGCCAGCAGGAAGGGACTTATGAACACTGAAGCTTTCTTT	NA	TRBV4-3	NA	TRBJ1-1
CASSVGGSSYNEQFF	TGTGCCAGTAGTGTGGGTGGGAGCTCCTACAATGAGCAGTTCTTC	NA	TRBV19	NA	TRBJ2-1
CASSQARVPDYGYTF	TGCGCCAGCAGCCAAGCCCGGGTTCCGGACTATGGCTACACCTTC	NA	TRBV4-3	NA	TRBJ1-2
CASSPGGTEAFF	TGTGCCAGCAGTCCAGGGGGAACTGAAGCTTTCTTT	NA	TRBV6-6	TRBD1	TRBJ1-1
CASSVSGTGADTQYF	TGTGCCAGCAGCGTTTCCGGGACAGGGGCAGATACGCAGTATTTT	NA	TRBV9	TRBD1	TRBJ2-3
CASSQDSSYEQYF	TGTGCCAGCTCCCAAGACAGCTCCTACGAGCAGTACTTC	NA	TRBV5-6	NA	TRBJ2-7
CASSFSTFLTGGLENEQFF	TGTGCCAGCAGCTTTAGCACTTTTTTAACAGGGGGCCTTGAGAATGAGCAGTTCTTC	NA	TRBV14	TRBD1	TRBJ2-1
CASSLGASGSYEQYF	TGTGCCAGCAGCTTGGGGGCTAGCGGCTCCTACGAGCAGTACTTC	NA	TRBV11-2	NA	TRBJ2-7
CASSDIYEQRNTGELFF	TGTGCCAGCAGTGACATATATGAACAGAGGAACACCGGGGAGCTGTTTTTT	NA	TRBV25-1	NA	TRBJ2-2
CASSLLQRTGFTEAFF	TGTGCCAGCAGCTTATTACAAAGGACAGGCTTCACTGAAGCTTTCTTT	NA	TRBV5-6	TRBD1	TRBJ1-1
CASSLTGGASGANVLTF	TGTGCCAGCAGCTTGACGGGAGGAGCTTCTGGGGCCAACGTCCTGACTTTC	NA	TRBV11-1	TRBD2	TRBJ2-6
CASSLIQGANDTIYF	TGTGCCAGCAGCCTCATACAGGGGGCAAATGACACCATATATTTT	once	TRBV7-9	TRBD1	TRBJ1-3
CASSAGQGNSPLHF	TGTGCCAGCAGCGCCGGACAGGGGAATTCACCCCTCCACTTT	few	TRBV7-6	TRBD1	TRBJ1-6
CASSYPEGGTDTQYF	TGTGCCAGCAGTTACCCAGAGGGCGGCACAGATACGCAGTATTTT	once	TRBV6-6	NA	TRBJ2-3
CASSPGTKTEAFF	TGTGCCAGCAGCCCCGGGACAAAGACTGAAGCTTTCTTT	NA	TRBV5-6	NA	TRBJ1-1
CSVGQSVTSYEQYF	TGCAGCGTTGGACAGTCAGTAACATCCTACGAGCAGTACTTC	NA	TRBV29-1	NA	TRBJ2-7
CASSLVGQGARLFF	TGTGCCAGCAGCTTAGTGGGACAGGGGGCGAGACTGTTTTTT	few	TRBV11-2	TRBD1	TRBJ1-4
CASSVGGGAPYNEQFF	TGTGCCAGCAGCGTAGGCGGGGGGGCCCCCTACAATGAGCAGTTCTTC	NA	TRBV9	TRBD2	TRBJ2-1
CASSFPGGLEAFF	TGTGCCAGCAGTTTCCCAGGGGGGCTTGAGGCTTTCTTT	NA	TRBV28	TRBD1	TRBJ1-1
CASSPGGSNQPQHF	TGTGCCAGCAGTCCCGGGGGTAGCAATCAGCCCCAGCATTTT	NA	TRBV6-5	NA	TRBJ1-5